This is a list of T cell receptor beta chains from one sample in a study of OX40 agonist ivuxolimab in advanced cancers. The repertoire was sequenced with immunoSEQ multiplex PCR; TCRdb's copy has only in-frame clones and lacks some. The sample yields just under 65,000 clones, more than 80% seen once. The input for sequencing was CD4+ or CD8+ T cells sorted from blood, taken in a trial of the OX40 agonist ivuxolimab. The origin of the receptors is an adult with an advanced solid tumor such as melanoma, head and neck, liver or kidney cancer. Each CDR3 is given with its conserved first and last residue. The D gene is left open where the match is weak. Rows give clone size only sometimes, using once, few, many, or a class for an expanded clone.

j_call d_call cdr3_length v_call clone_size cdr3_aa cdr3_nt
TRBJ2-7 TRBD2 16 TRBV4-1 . CASSDTGTSGRSEQYF TGCGCCAGCAGCGATACCGGGACTAGCGGGAGAAGCGAGCAGTACTTC
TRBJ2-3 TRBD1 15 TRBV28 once CASSISRGPTDTQYF TGTGCCAGCAGTATAAGCAGGGGGCCCACAGATACGCAGTATTTT
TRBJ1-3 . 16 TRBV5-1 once CASSLAGEYSGNTIYF TGCGCCAGCAGCTTGGCAGGGGAGTACTCTGGAAACACCATATATTTT
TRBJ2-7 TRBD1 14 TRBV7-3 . CASSPGTGFEEQYF TGTGCCAGCAGCCCAGGGACAGGGTTTGAGGAGCAGTACTTC
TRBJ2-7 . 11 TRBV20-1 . CSASTDYEQYF TGCAGTGCTTCGACGGACTACGAGCAGTACTTC
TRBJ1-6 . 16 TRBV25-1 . CASSDLDSSYNSPLHF TGTGCCAGCAGTGACCTGGACAGTTCCTATAATTCACCCCTCCACTTT
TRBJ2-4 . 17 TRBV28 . CASSFPKTGRGFSIQYF TGTGCCAGCAGTTTTCCTAAGACAGGGCGGGGATTCAGCATTCAGTACTTC
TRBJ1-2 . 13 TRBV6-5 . CASSSLRGSGYTF TGTGCCAGCAGTTCTCTACGAGGAAGTGGCTACACCTTC
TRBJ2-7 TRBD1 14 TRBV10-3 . CAISVGQGGYEQYF TGTGCCATCAGTGTCGGACAGGGAGGTTACGAGCAGTACTTC
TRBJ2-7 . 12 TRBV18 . CASSTDTYEQYF TGTGCCAGCTCAACGGACACTTACGAGCAGTACTTC
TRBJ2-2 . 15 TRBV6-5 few CASSYEWGLGGELFF TGTGCCAGCAGTTATGAGTGGGGGCTCGGCGGGGAGCTGTTTTTT
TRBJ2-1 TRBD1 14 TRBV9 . CASAGTGDYNEQFF TGTGCCAGCGCCGGGACAGGGGACTACAATGAGCAGTTCTTC
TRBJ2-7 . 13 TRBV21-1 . CASMGEIPNEQYF TGTGCCAGCATGGGGGAAATCCCTAACGAGCAGTACTTC
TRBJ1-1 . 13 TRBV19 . CASSMRGSTEAFF TGTGCCAGTAGTATGAGGGGGAGCACTGAAGCTTTCTTT
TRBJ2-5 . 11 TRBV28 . CASSSGETQYF TGTGCCAGCAGTTCCGGAGAGACCCAGTACTTC
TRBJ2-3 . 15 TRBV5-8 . CASSKGLIGQDTQYF TGTGCCAGCAGCAAAGGACTTATTGGCCAAGATACGCAGTATTTT
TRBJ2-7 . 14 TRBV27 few CASQTGTSSYEQYF TGTGCCAGCCAAACCGGGACATCTTCCTACGAGCAGTACTTC
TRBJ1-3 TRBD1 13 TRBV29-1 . CSVGTGVGNTIYF TGCAGCGTTGGCACAGGGGTTGGAAACACCATATATTTT
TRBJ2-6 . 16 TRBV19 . CASRRLESSGANVLTF TGTGCCAGTAGGAGACTGGAAAGCTCTGGGGCCAACGTCCTGACTTTC
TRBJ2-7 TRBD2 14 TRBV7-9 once CASSPAGPTYEQYF TGTGCCAGCAGCCCAGCGGGACCCACGTACGAGCAGTACTTC
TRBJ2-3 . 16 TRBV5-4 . CASSYAKGMGTDTQYF TGTGCCAGCAGCTACGCCAAGGGCATGGGCACAGATACGCAGTATTTT
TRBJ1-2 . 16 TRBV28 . CASSLIIGWAVYGYTF TGTGCCAGCAGTTTAATTATAGGATGGGCAGTCTATGGCTACACCTTC
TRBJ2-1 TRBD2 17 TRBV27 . CASRPPGGLGGYNEQFF TGTGCCAGCAGGCCTCCGGGGGGGCTAGGGGGCTACAATGAGCAGTTCTTC
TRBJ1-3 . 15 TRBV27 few CASSLGGASGNTIYF TGTGCCAGCAGTTTAGGGGGAGCATCTGGAAACACCATATATTTT
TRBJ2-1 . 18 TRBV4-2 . CASSQDLAGKGSYNEQFF TGTGCCAGCAGCCAAGATCTTGCGGGGAAAGGCTCCTACAATGAGCAGTTCTTC
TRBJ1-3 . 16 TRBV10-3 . CAISAQDGISGNTIYF TGTGCCATCAGCGCCCAAGACGGAATCTCTGGAAACACCATATATTTT
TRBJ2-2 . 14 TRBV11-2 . CASSLVRATGELFF TGTGCCAGCAGCTTAGTCAGGGCCACCGGGGAGCTGTTTTTT
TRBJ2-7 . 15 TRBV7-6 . CASSLAEGSPYEQYF TGTGCCAGCAGCTTAGCGGAGGGATCTCCTTACGAGCAGTACTTC
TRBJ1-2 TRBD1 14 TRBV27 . CASSFLGQGSGYTF TGTGCCAGCAGTTTCCTCGGACAGGGAAGTGGCTACACCTTC
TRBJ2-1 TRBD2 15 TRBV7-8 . CASSSMGGLNNEQFF TGTGCCAGCAGCTCCATGGGAGGGCTGAACAATGAGCAGTTCTTC
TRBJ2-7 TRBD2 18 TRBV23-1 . CASSQTKPGLAGVDEQYF TGCGCCAGCAGTCAAACTAAACCGGGACTAGCGGGAGTAGACGAGCAGTACTTC
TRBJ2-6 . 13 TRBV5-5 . CASTWRGANVLTF TGTGCCAGCACCTGGCGAGGGGCCAACGTCCTGACTTTC